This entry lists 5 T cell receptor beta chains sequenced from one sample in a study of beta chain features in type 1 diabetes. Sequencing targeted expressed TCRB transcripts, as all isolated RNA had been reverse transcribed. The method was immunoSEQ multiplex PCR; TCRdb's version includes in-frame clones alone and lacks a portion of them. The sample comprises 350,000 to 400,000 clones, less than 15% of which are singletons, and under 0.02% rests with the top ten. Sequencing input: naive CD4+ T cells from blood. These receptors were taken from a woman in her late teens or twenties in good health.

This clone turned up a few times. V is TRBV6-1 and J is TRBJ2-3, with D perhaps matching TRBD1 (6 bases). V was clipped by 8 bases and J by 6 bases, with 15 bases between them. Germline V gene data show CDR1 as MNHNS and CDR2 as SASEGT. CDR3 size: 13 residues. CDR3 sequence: CASLWTASDTQYF. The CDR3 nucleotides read TGTGCCAGCTTATGGACAGCGAGCGATACGCAGTATTTT.

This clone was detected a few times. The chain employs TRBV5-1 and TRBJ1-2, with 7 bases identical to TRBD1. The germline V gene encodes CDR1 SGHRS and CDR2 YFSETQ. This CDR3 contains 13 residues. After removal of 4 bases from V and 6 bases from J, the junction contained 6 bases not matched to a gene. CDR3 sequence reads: CASSRGQPNGYTF. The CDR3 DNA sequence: TGCGCCAGCAGCAGGGGACAGCCTAATGGCTACACCTTC.

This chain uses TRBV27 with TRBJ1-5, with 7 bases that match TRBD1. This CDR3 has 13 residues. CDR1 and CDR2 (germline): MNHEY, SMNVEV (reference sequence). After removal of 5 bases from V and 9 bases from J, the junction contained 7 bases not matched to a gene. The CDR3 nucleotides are TGTGCCAGCAGTCCCGACAGGGTAAGGCCCCAGCATTTT. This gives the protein CASSPDRVRPQHF.

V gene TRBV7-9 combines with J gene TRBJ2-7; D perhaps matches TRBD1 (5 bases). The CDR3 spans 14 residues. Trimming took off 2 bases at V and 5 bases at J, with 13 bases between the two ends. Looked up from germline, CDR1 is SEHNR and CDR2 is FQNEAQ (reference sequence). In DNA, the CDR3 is TGTGCCAGCAGCTTAAGAGCGTCACAGGACGAGCAGTACTTC. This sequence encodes CASSLRASQDEQYF.

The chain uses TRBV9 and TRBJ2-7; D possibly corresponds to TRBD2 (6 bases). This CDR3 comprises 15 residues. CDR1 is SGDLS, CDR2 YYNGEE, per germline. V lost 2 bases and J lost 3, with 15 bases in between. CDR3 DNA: TGTGCCAGCAGCGTCTCCGGGAGCATCTTCTACGAGCAGTACTTC. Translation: CASSVSGSIFYEQYF.